Below are 31 T cell receptor beta chains sequenced from a single sample in a study of fetal regulatory T cell absence and autoimmunity. Sequencing was performed with immunoSEQ multiplex PCR; in TCRdb, only in-frame clones are kept and a portion is missing. Seen here are some 87,000 clones, approximately 75% observed once, and the top ten hold roughly 2%. The sample was pancreas tissue. These receptor sequences come from a male donor with IPEX syndrome.

The chain has TRBV27 and TRBJ1-4; 7 positions agree with TRBD1. Unmatched junction bases numbered 2, after V lost 0 bases and J lost 7 bases. The germline V gene has CDR1 MNHEY and CDR2 SMNVEV (reference sequence). The CDR3 covers 14 residues. Here the CDR3 DNA reads TGTGCCAGCAGTTTATCGAAGGGGGCTGAAAAACTGTTTTTT. Its translation: CASSLSKGAEKLFF.

Written as DNA, the CDR3 is TGTGCTAGTGGTTTGGTAGGCATAGGGCTCACTAGCGGGGATTTCACCGGGGAGCTGTTTTTT. Translation gives CASGLVGIGLTSGDFTGELFF. V gene TRBV12-5 combines with J gene TRBJ2-2, with TRBD2 matching over 10 bases. Trimming at V came to 0 bases and at J to 4 bases, leaving 17 bases not matched to a gene. Germline CDR1 is LGHNT and CDR2 is FRNRAP. This CDR3 contains 21 residues.

The J gene is TRBJ2-4, the V gene TRBV18; D might be TRBD1 or TRBD2, each matching 5 bases. V gave up 3 bases and J gave up 0 bases, with 6 bases separating them. CDR3 length: 14 residues. From germline, CDR1 is KGHSH and CDR2 LQKENI. The CDR3, as DNA: TGTGCCAGCTCACCCGGGACAGCCAAAAACATTCAGTACTTC. It translates to CASSPGTAKNIQYF.

The chain has TRBV11-2 and TRBJ2-3; 9 bases are shared with TRBD1. In germline, CDR1 is SGHAT, CDR2 FQNNGV. There are 15 residues in the CDR3. V shed 5 bases, J shed 4 bases, and the junction held 7 bases outside the gene matches. The CDR3 is CASSTGQGGSDTQYF. DNA for the CDR3: TGTGCCAGCAGCACGGGACAGGGCGGATCAGATACGCAGTATTTT.

This clone was counted only a few times. This chain uses TRBV5-1 with TRBJ2-7, with D possibly being TRBD1 (5 bases). CDR3 size: 14 residues. In germline, CDR1 is SGHRS, CDR2 YFSETQ. The V end lost 4 bases, the J end lost 2 bases, and 13 bases lay between the germline ends. CDR3 in amino acids: CASSPQPGPYEQYF. CDR3 sequence (DNA): TGCGCCAGCAGCCCCCAGCCAGGGCCCTACGAGCAGTACTTC. Complete variable domain (other parts from reference TRBV5-1 and TRBJ2-7): KAGVTQTPRYLIKTRGQQVTLSCSPISGHRSVSWYQQTPGQGLQFLFEYFSETQRNKGNFPGRFSGRQFSNSRSEMNVSTLELGDSALYLCASSPQPGPYEQYFGPGTRLTVT.

The chain couples TRBV7-9 to TRBJ2-7, with D unresolved. CDR1 and CDR2 (germline): SEHNR, FQNEAQ (reference sequence). The V gene lost 8 bases and the J gene lost 3 bases, with 14 bases spanning the gap. The CDR3 sequence is 13 residues long. The CDR3 protein is CASGALRIYEQYF. CDR3 bases: TGTGCCAGCGGCGCGCTCCGAATCTACGAGCAGTACTTC.

J is TRBJ2-1 and V is TRBV20-1; no clear D. CDR1 is DFQATT, CDR2 SNEGSKA, per germline (reference sequence). Trimming shortened V by 0 bases and J by 6 bases, and 0 bases separated the two germline ends. The CDR3 has 10 amino acids. The DNA for the CDR3 is TGCAGTGCTAGAGACAATGAGCAGTTCTTC. Translating it yields CSARDNEQFF.

The chain recombines TRBV6-6 with TRBJ1-4, with TRBD1 as a possible D gene (5 bases). This CDR3 contains 15 residues. Trimming took off 2 bases at V and 4 bases at J, with 11 bases between the two ends. CDR1 and CDR2 (germline): MNHNY, SVGAGI (reference sequence). The chain's CDR3 is CASSYTRGLNEKLFF. In nucleotides, the CDR3 is TGTGCCAGCAGTTACACTAGGGGCCTTAATGAAAAACTGTTTTTT.

This clone showed up just a few times. The V gene is TRBV11-3, the J gene TRBJ2-7; D ambiguous. This CDR3 comprises 12 residues. Germline lookup yields CDR1 SGHNT and CDR2 YENEEA. Trimming pared 5 bases from V and 2 bases from J, leaving 7 bases between. The CDR3 DNA follows: TGTGCCAGCAGCCCCCGGGCCTACGAGCAGTACTTC. Translating gives CASSPRAYEQYF.

The chain uses TRBV4-2 and TRBJ2-2; TRBD2 is a possible D gene (6 bases). The germline V and J ends were trimmed by 0 bases and 0 bases, with 11 bases remaining between them. CDR3 length: 17 amino acids. Germline V gene lookup returns CDR1 LGHNA and CDR2 YNFKEQ. The CDR3 DNA sequence: TGTGCCAGCAGCCAAGAATTAAGGAGGGCGAACACCGGGGAGCTGTTTTTT. This sequence encodes CASSQELRRANTGELFF.

This clone was counted between two and nine times. For the CDR3, the DNA is TGCAGCGTTGTAGGCGGCACTGAAGCTTTCTTT. It translates to CSVVGGTEAFF. The chain carries TRBV29-1 and TRBJ1-1; D uncertain. The CDR3 is 11 residues long. V lost 4 bases to trimming and J lost 4 bases, with 7 bases between them. Per germline, CDR1 SQVTM and CDR2 ANQGSEA.

The V and J genes are TRBV9 and TRBJ2-3; 13 bases line up with TRBD2. The CDR3 length is 16 residues. Germline V gene sequence: CDR1 SGDLS, CDR2 YYNGEE. The J segment lost 7 bases and the V segment lost 4 bases, leaving 9 bases of the junction unmatched. The CDR3 DNA sequence: TGTGCCAGCAGCCTCCCCGGGACTAGCGGGGAACATACGCAGTATTTT. Translated, it gives CASSLPGTSGEHTQYF.

V usage is TRBV6-5 and J usage is TRBJ1-6; D call uncertain. The CDR3 is 14 amino acids. In germline, CDR1 is MNHEY, CDR2 SVGAGI. Between the trimmed V and J ends, which lost 1 base and 8 bases, there was a span of 9 bases. DNA of the CDR3: TGTGCCAGCAGTTACTACCTCGGGGATTCACCCCTCCACTTT. Translating gives CASSYYLGDSPLHF.

This sequence joins TRBV4-2 and TRBJ2-3; D is uncertain. Germline lookup yields CDR1 LGHNA and CDR2 YNFKEQ. There are 13 residues in the CDR3. V was pared by 6 bases and J by 5 bases, with 12 bases between. CDR3 protein: CASSTFGLDTQYF. The CDR3 DNA reads as TGTGCCAGCAGTACCTTTGGTCTAGATACGCAGTATTTT.

The chain couples TRBV27 to TRBJ2-7; 9 bases align to TRBD1. The V gene end was trimmed by 8 bases and the J gene end by 6 bases; junction bases not matched to a gene: 11. The length of the CDR3 is 14 residues. Germline assignment: CDR1 MNHEY and CDR2 SMNVEV (reference sequence). CDR3 loop: CASRPGTGSLEQYF. The CDR3 DNA is TGTGCCAGCCGACCCGGGACAGGGAGTCTCGAGCAGTACTTC.

The chain has TRBV7-4 and TRBJ1-1; unclear D gene. The CDR3 is 14 residues long. CDR1 and CDR2 (germline): SGHVT, SQSDAQ. Deletions cut 1 base from V and 4 bases from J, with 10 bases between. This CDR3 is CASSLGGVGTEAFF. CDR3 coding DNA: TGTGCCAGCAGCTTAGGGGGAGTAGGCACTGAAGCTTTCTTT.

This clone was detected only a few times. The chain carries TRBV10-3 and TRBJ2-1; 8 nucleotides agree with TRBD2. The trim removed 2 bases at V and 5 bases at J, leaving 2 bases unmatched. The V gene's germline CDR1 is ENHRY and CDR2 SYGVKD. This CDR3 contains 14 residues. The CDR3 loop is CAISERGGNNEQFF. Written as DNA, the CDR3 is TGTGCCATCAGTGAGCGGGGGGGAAACAATGAGCAGTTCTTC.

The rearrangement uses TRBV5-1 and TRBJ2-7; D is perhaps TRBD2 (5 bases). Germline V lookup: CDR1 SGHRS, CDR2 YFSETQ. Deletions cut 2 bases from V and 5 bases from J, with 11 bases between. The CDR3 totals 13 residues. CDR3: CASSFGLVHEQYF. Written as DNA, the CDR3 is TGCGCCAGCAGCTTCGGACTCGTCCACGAGCAGTACTTC.

This chain uses TRBV27 with TRBJ1-1; D is uncertain. Trimming stripped 5 bases from V and 0 bases from J, with 10 bases between. Per germline, CDR1 MNHEY and CDR2 SMNVEV (reference sequence). The CDR3 sequence is 14 residues long. This CDR3 reads CASSRRPLNTEAFF. DNA for the CDR3: TGTGCCAGCAGTCGCCGACCGCTGAACACTGAAGCTTTCTTT.

The gene calls are TRBV19 and TRBJ2-1, with 12 bases aligning to TRBD2. The CDR3 is made up of 16 amino acids. Germline V CDR1 and CDR2: LNHDA, SQIVND (reference sequence). Unmatched junction bases numbered 1, after V lost 2 bases and J lost 2 bases. CDR3 region: CASSILAGGPYNEQFF. The CDR3 nucleotides read TGTGCCAGTAGTATACTAGCGGGAGGGCCCTACAATGAGCAGTTCTTC. The complete variable domain, with remaining parts taken from reference TRBV19 and TRBJ2-1, reads DGGITQSPKYLFRKEGQNVTLSCEQNLNHDAMYWYRQDPGQGLRLIYYSQIVNDFQKGDIAEGYSVSREKKESFPLTVTSAQKNPTAFYLCASSILAGGPYNEQFFGPGTRLTVL.

V gene TRBV29-1 combines with J gene TRBJ2-3; D is unresolved. CDR3 length: 11 amino acids. Germline V gives CDR1 SQVTM, CDR2 ANQGSEA. Trimming cost V 5 bases and J 4 bases, with 7 bases left between them. The CDR3 DNA sequence: TGCAGCGTTAAAGTCGCAGATACGCAGTATTTT. Encoded protein: CSVKVADTQYF.

The J gene is TRBJ2-7, the V gene TRBV11-2; 7 bases map to TRBD2. Germline-derived CDR1 and CDR2 are SGHAT and FQNNGV. V lost 1 base, J lost 2 bases, and 2 bases stayed unmatched. The CDR3 loop spans 14 amino acids. The chain's CDR3 is CASSLAAGAYEQYF. CDR3 coding DNA: TGTGCCAGCAGCTTAGCCGCGGGAGCCTACGAGCAGTACTTC.

The V call is TRBV7-2, the J call TRBJ2-3; 7 bases fit TRBD2. The germline V gene encodes CDR1 SGHTA and CDR2 FQGNSA. The length of the CDR3 is 18 residues. V was clipped by 1 base and J by 6 bases; unmatched bases: 16. CDR3 loop: CASSLGLGWRGTGDTQYF. For the CDR3, the DNA is TGTGCCAGCAGCTTAGGGTTGGGTTGGCGGGGGACCGGGGATACGCAGTATTTT.

In this sample, this clone turned up a few times. One end of the junction does not line up with germline, which may come from a read error. The V call is TRBV7-7, the J call TRBJ2-2; D call uncertain. The CDR3 consists of 13 residues. Germline values: CDR1 SSHAT, CDR2 FNYEAQ (reference sequence). The CDR3 region has the DNA TGTGCTAGCAGCTTAGGTGGTACCGGGGAGCTGTTTTTT. The encoded protein is CASSLGGTGELFF.

The genes are TRBV11-3 and TRBJ2-1; D is uncertain. Germline CDR1 reads SGHNT; CDR2 reads YENEEA. The CDR3 is 13 amino acids. The V gene lost 5 bases and the J gene lost 0 bases, with 5 bases spanning the gap. CDR3 residues: CASSADSYNEQFF. In DNA, the CDR3 is TGTGCCAGCAGCGCCGACTCCTACAATGAGCAGTTCTTC.

This clone was found a few times. This chain links TRBV19 with TRBJ2-1; 10 nucleotides agree with TRBD2. The CDR3 has 12 amino acids. V lost 6 bases to trimming and J lost 7 bases; unmatched junction nucleotides: 0. The V gene's germline CDR1 is LNHDA and CDR2 SQIVND (reference sequence). The CDR3 loop reads CASRTSGNEQFF. CDR3 nucleotides: TGTGCCAGTAGGACTAGCGGGAATGAGCAGTTCTTC.

This chain uses TRBV4-3 with TRBJ2-1, with 8 bases fitting TRBD1. Losses at the gene ends were 2 bases for V and 0 bases for J; bases not matched to a gene: 15. This CDR3 region has 20 residues. Germline CDR1 and CDR2: LGHNA and YSLEER. Here the CDR3 reads CASSQKGDRFLLRSYNEQFF. CDR3 DNA: TGCGCCAGCAGCCAAAAAGGGGACAGGTTCTTATTACGCTCCTACAATGAGCAGTTCTTC.

J is TRBJ2-7 and V is TRBV11-3; 10 bases are a match to TRBD2. The germline CDR1 and CDR2 sequences are SGHNT and YENEEA. The CDR3 totals 14 residues. With V trimmed by 0 bases and J by 6 bases, 2 bases remained unmatched. Written as DNA, the CDR3 is TGTGCCAGCAGCTTAGATCCTAGCGGGAGCGAGCAGTACTTC. Protein: CASSLDPSGSEQYF.

The chain links TRBV19 to TRBJ1-2; D remains unclear. From germline, CDR1 is LNHDA and CDR2 SQIVND (reference sequence). With 1 base removed from V and 1 base from J, the gap between germline ends came to 4 bases. CDR3 length: 13 amino acids. In nucleotides, the CDR3 is TGTGCCAGTAGTATAGTTGGTAACTATGGCTACACCTTC. This sequence encodes CASSIVGNYGYTF.

The rearrangement links TRBV18 to TRBJ2-6; D is unresolved. Germline-derived CDR1 and CDR2 are KGHSH and LQKENI. This CDR3 spans 14 amino acids. With 1 base removed from V and 0 bases from J, the gap between germline ends came to 1 base. As DNA, the CDR3 is TGTGCCAGCTCACCACTCTCTGGGGCCAACGTCCTGACTTTC. As protein: CASSPLSGANVLTF.

The chain joins TRBV21-1 to TRBJ1-6. TRBV21-1 constitutes a pseudogene. This CDR3 spans 15 amino acids. The CDR3 sequence is CASSKEHLYNSPLHF. The CDR3 DNA sequence: TGTGCCAGCAGCAAAGAACATCTATATAATTCACCCCTCCACTTT.